This entry features one T cell receptor beta chain sequence. With V trimmed by 5 bases and J by 1 base, 1 base remained unmatched. The CDR3 length is 14 residues. The germline CDR1 and CDR2 sequences are MDHEN and SYDVKM. The sample originates from a study of blood T cell repertoires in COVID-19. Looking at the study overall: Samples came from the United States, Italy and Spain, spanning acute and convalescent COVID-19.

Profiling relied on immunoSEQ multiplex PCR, and the TCRdb table lists in-frame clones only, not all of them. Among over 250,000 clones listed, 85% to 90% were seen once. The chain couples TRBV28 to TRBJ2-3, with 9 bases matching TRBD2. This receptor was taken from a woman aged 60 to 75 who had recovered from COVID-19. Specimen: PBMCs or T cells enriched from blood (not recorded which). CDR3 nucleotide sequence: TGTGCCAGCAGTCGCGGGGGGGGCACAGATACGCAGTATTTT. Amino acids: CASSRGGGTDTQYF.